This T cell receptor beta chain was identified during a study of T-cell reconstitution after alpha-beta-depleted transplantation in children. This clonotype came up a few times. Its antigen is not known. The CDR3 is made up of 19 amino acids. The V and J ends lost 4 bases and 0 bases, in that order; junction bases with no gene match: 8. Germline V gene sequence: CDR1 LNHDA, CDR2 SQIVND (reference sequence). TCRbeta library preparation incorporated unique molecular identifiers. TCRdb reanalysed the PCR reads using MiXCR and keeps one entry per CDR3 protein. This repertoire shows 85,000 to 120,000 distinct CDR3 sequences, around 7.8% found once; its top ten account for approximately 16%. Whole-study findings and limits: There were reportedly several hundred expanded graft clones from which alpha-beta T cells came about two months after transplant. Among T cells one year after transplant, newly produced cells accounted for most counts and diversity.

The sample consisted of PBMCs, taken before TCRalphabeta/CD19-depleted stem cell transplant. The sequence was obtained from a boy younger than 10 with acute lymphoblastic leukemia, due to receive a stem cell transplant. The chain links TRBV19 to TRBJ2-2, with 13 bases lining up with TRBD2. The CDR3, as DNA: TGTGCCAGTAGTAAAGGGACTAGCGGGGACTTCGCGAACACCGGGGAGCTGTTTTTT. This codes for CASSKGTSGDFANTGELFF.